The 19 T cell receptor beta chains below come from one sample, sequenced in a study of blood T cell repertoires in COVID-19 (dated by TCRdb to the early 2020s). The library came from the immunoSEQ multiplex PCR assay. This is the immuneACCESS table as TCRdb keeps it, with only in-frame sequences that have V and J called. A part of the clones is gone; compared with another copy, unresolved V genes explain less than half, and the rest is unexplained. The sample includes about 300,000 clones, with around 84% observed a single time. 1% to 1.5% of the sample is in the top ten clones. Sequenced input: peripheral blood. The receptors shown here come from a man between 65 and 79 years old with acute or convalescent COVID-19.

The J gene is TRBJ1-5, the V gene TRBV10-2; perhaps TRBD1 as D (5 bases). Per the germline V gene, CDR1 is WSHSY and CDR2 is SAAADI. V shed 2 bases and J shed 0 bases, with 8 bases lying between them. The CDR3 is made up of 15 amino acids. This CDR3 reads CASSERQYSNQPQHF. The CDR3 nucleotides read TGCGCCAGCAGTGAGAGACAGTATAGCAATCAGCCCCAGCATTTT.

V and J are TRBV5-1 and TRBJ2-2; 7 bases map to TRBD1. Germline values: CDR1 SGHRS, CDR2 YFSETQ. The CDR3 loop spans 14 amino acids. J lost 1 base, V lost 3 bases, and 0 bases had no gene match. The CDR3 sequence is CASSWDRNTGELFF. The CDR3 nucleotides read TGCGCCAGCAGCTGGGACAGGAACACCGGGGAGCTGTTTTTT.

J is TRBJ1-4 and V is TRBV4-1; D uncertain. This CDR3 region has 19 residues. The germline V gene encodes CDR1 MGHRA and CDR2 YSYEKL. Between the trimmed V and J ends, which lost 1 base and 0 bases, there was a span of 18 bases. CDR3 residues: CASSQGGPGGRATNEKLFF. The CDR3 nucleotides are TGCGCCAGCAGCCAAGGAGGTCCAGGAGGGAGAGCAACTAATGAAAAACTGTTTTTT.

The J gene is TRBJ2-3, the V gene TRBV5-6; maybe TRBD1 (5 bases). Trimming stripped 4 bases from V and 6 bases from J, with 12 bases between. Germline V lookup: CDR1 SGHDT, CDR2 YYEEEE. This CDR3 spans 13 amino acids. In DNA form, the CDR3 reads TGTGCCAGCAGCGGGGCCTGGGTGGATACGCAGTATTTT. This gives the protein CASSGAWVDTQYF.

The chain has TRBV2 and TRBJ1-6; possibly TRBD1 for D (5 bases). V was cut by 2 bases and J by 6 bases, with 14 bases left in between. This CDR3 spans 16 amino acids. Germline assignment: CDR1 SNHLY and CDR2 FYNNEI. The chain's CDR3 is CASSEFKGIRNSPLHF. The CDR3 bases are TGTGCCAGCAGTGAATTCAAGGGGATTCGTAATTCACCCCTCCACTTT.

The chain carries TRBV16 and TRBJ1-4, with D possibly being TRBD1 (6 bases). The CDR3 has 16 residues. V gave up 4 bases and J gave up 5 bases, with 17 bases separating them. Germline V gene sequence: CDR1 KGHSY, CDR2 FQNENV. The CDR3 reads CASSPPIGQRNEKLFF. In DNA form, the CDR3 reads TGTGCCAGCAGCCCCCCAATCGGACAGAGAAATGAAAAACTGTTTTTT.

The chain couples TRBV4-1 to TRBJ2-7; 7 nucleotides line up with TRBD1. Germline CDR1 and CDR2: MGHRA and YSYEKL. J lost 3 bases, V lost 3 bases, and 8 bases had no gene match. This CDR3 has 15 amino acids. CDR3 coding DNA: TGCGCCAGCAGCCAGAACGGACAGGCCTACTACGAGCAGTACTTC. Its protein is CASSQNGQAYYEQYF.

This sequence joins TRBV30 and TRBJ1-2; the D is unclear. The germline V gene has CDR1 GTSNPN and CDR2 SVGIG (reference sequence). The CDR3 runs 15 residues. The V gene lost 3 bases and the J gene lost 8 bases, with 22 bases spanning the gap. The CDR3 nucleotides are TGTGCCTGGAGCTCACCCGGACTCCAAGACGGGGGCTACACCTTC. It encodes CAWSSPGLQDGGYTF.

This sequence joins TRBV9 and TRBJ2-1; TRBD2 might be the D (6 bases). The CDR3 spans 15 residues. Deletions cut 0 bases from V and 4 bases from J, with 11 bases between. Per the germline V gene, CDR1 is SGDLS and CDR2 is YYNGEE. The DNA of the CDR3 is TGTGCCAGCAGCGTAGCGGGAGACCTTTACAATGAGCAGTTCTTC. Encoded protein: CASSVAGDLYNEQFF. Supplemented by reference TRBV9 and TRBJ2-1, the full variable domain reads DSGVTQTPKHLITATGQRVTLRCSPRSGDLSVYWYQQSLDQGLQFLIQYYNGEERAKGNILERFSAQQFPDLHSELNLSSLELGDSALYFCASSVAGDLYNEQFFGPGTRLTVL.

The chain carries TRBV3-1 (or the pseudogene TRBV3-2) and TRBJ2-3; D gene unclear. V was shortened by 2 bases and J by 4 bases, with 4 bases between the two germline ends. Germline V CDR1 and CDR2: LGHDT, YNNKEL (reference sequence). The CDR3 totals 12 residues. CDR3 bases: TGTGCCAGCAGCCAATCATCAGATACGCAGTATTTT. This sequence encodes CASSQSSDTQYF.

V usage is TRBV12-3 or TRBV12-4 and J usage is TRBJ1-2; the match to TRBD1 covers 8 bases. Trimming removed 6 bases from V and 7 bases from J; junction bases left unmatched: 7. The CDR3 has 13 residues. This CDR3 is CASSFGQGSGYTF. CDR3 in DNA: TGTGCCAGCAGCTTCGGACAGGGCAGTGGCTACACCTTC.

The V gene is TRBV12-5, the J gene TRBJ2-1; D gene unclear. Trimming cost V 3 bases and J 11 bases, with 8 bases left between them. This CDR3 spans 11 amino acids. Germline CDR1 reads LGHNT; CDR2 reads FRNRAP. The CDR3 reads CASGFKAQQFF. The DNA of the CDR3 is TGTGCTAGTGGTTTCAAAGCGCAGCAGTTCTTC.

The chain has TRBV5-1 and TRBJ2-3, with 12 bases identical to TRBD2. Germline values: CDR1 SGHRS, CDR2 YFSETQ. The CDR3 is 16 amino acids. V gave up 4 bases and J gave up 5 bases; unmatched junction bases: 8. The CDR3 nucleotides read TGCGCCAGCAGCGCCCCACTAGCGGGAGGCGGAGATACGCAGTATTTT. Its translation is CASSAPLAGGGDTQYF.

The V gene is TRBV4-3, the J gene TRBJ1-3, with unresolved D. The CDR3 length is 14 residues. The V end lost 1 base, the J end lost 2 bases, and 6 bases lay between the germline ends. Germline CDR1 LGHNA, CDR2 YSLEER. CDR3 in DNA: TGCGCCAGCAGCCAAGTAGTCCCTGGAAACACCATATATTTT. Translation gives CASSQVVPGNTIYF.

This rearrangement joins TRBV28 to TRBJ2-7, with a possible D match to TRBD1 (5 bases). The CDR3 loop spans 14 amino acids. With 6 bases removed from V and 4 bases from J, the gap between germline ends came to 16 bases. Germline CDR1 reads MDHEN; CDR2 reads SYDVKM. Here the CDR3 DNA reads TGTGCCAGCAGCCCCCAGTCGACAGTTTACGAGCAGTACTTC. Protein product: CASSPQSTVYEQYF.

The chain is built from TRBV7-9 and TRBJ1-6; 9 nucleotides agree with TRBD1. This CDR3 has 14 residues. The J segment lost 8 bases and the V segment lost 4 bases, leaving 3 bases of the junction unmatched. CDR1 is SEHNR, CDR2 FQNEAQ, per germline (reference sequence). The CDR3 spells CASSSGTGYSPLHF. DNA for the CDR3: TGTGCCAGCAGCTCCGGGACAGGGTATTCACCCCTCCACTTT.

This sequence joins TRBV13 and TRBJ1-2, with TRBD1 as a possible D gene (6 bases). The V end was cut by 5 bases, the J end by 7 bases, with 11 bases between. This CDR3 has 12 residues. Germline lookup yields CDR1 PRHDT and CDR2 FYEKMQ (reference sequence). CDR3 sequence reads: CASSRDRIGYTF. DNA for the CDR3: TGTGCCAGCAGCCGAGACAGGATTGGCTACACCTTC.

The chain combines TRBV3-1 (or the pseudogene TRBV3-2) with TRBJ2-3; perhaps TRBD1 as D (5 bases). This CDR3 is built from 16 residues. Trimming removed 1 base from V and 3 bases from J, with 14 bases in between. Germline lookup yields CDR1 LGHDT and CDR2 YNNKEL (reference sequence). The CDR3 spells CASSQAFSPGTDTQYF. CDR3 DNA: TGTGCCAGCAGCCAAGCCTTCTCCCCAGGGACAGATACGCAGTATTTT.

This chain links TRBV5-1 with TRBJ1-5; the match to TRBD1 covers 8 bases. The CDR3 has 14 residues. V gave up 4 bases and J gave up 6 bases; unmatched junction bases: 6. The V gene's germline CDR1 is SGHRS and CDR2 YFSETQ. The DNA of the CDR3 is TGCGCCAGCAGCCTGACAGGGGACACTCAGCCCCAGCATTTT. Amino acid sequence: CASSLTGDTQPQHF.